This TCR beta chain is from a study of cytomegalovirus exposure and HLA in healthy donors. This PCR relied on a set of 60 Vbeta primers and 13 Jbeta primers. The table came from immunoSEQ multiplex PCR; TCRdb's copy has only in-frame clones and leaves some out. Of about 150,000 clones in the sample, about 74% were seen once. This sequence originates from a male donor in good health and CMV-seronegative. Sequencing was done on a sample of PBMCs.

The CDR3 loop reads CASSLTSGGTYEQYF. The CDR3 DNA is TGTGCCAGCAGCCTTACTAGCGGGGGAACATACGAGCAGTACTTC. The chain combines TRBV7-2 with TRBJ2-7, with 11 bases lining up with TRBD2. The ends lost 5 bases at V and 4 bases at J; junction bases unmatched: 7. The CDR3 length is 15 residues. Germline loops: CDR1 SGHTA, CDR2 FQGNSA.